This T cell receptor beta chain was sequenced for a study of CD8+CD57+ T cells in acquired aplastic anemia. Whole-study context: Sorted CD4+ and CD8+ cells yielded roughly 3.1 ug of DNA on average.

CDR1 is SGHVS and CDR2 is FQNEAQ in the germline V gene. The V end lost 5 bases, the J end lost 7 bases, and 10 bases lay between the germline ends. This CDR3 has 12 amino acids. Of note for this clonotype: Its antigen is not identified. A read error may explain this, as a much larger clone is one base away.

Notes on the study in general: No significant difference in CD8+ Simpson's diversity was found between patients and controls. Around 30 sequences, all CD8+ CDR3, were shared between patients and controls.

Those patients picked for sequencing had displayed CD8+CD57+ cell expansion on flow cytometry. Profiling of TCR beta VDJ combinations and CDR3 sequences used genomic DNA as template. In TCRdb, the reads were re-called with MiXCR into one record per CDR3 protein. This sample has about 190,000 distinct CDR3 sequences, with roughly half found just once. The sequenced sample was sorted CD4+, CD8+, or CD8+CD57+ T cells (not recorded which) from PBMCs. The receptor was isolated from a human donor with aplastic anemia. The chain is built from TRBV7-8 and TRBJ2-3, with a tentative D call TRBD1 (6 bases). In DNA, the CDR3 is TGTGCCAGCAGCCAACGGGACAATACGCAGTATTTT. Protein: CASSQRDNTQYF.